These 17 T cell receptor beta chains were all obtained from the same sample, sequenced in a study of shared clonotypes between healthy human individuals. Data came from immunoSEQ multiplex PCR; TCRdb stores just in-frame clones and leaves some out. The sample lists roughly 1 million clones; about 80% were seen once. The sample taken for sequencing was memory CD4+ T cells sorted from blood. Subset indicated: CD45RA-negative fraction. These receptors were collected from a young man in good health.

V gene TRBV28 combines with J gene TRBJ1-1; D is ambiguous. CDR1 is MDHEN, CDR2 SYDVKM, per germline. The CDR3 has 11 residues. The V end lost 6 bases, the J end lost 7 bases, and 9 bases lay between the germline ends. CDR3 loop: CASSLRVEAFF. The CDR3 DNA follows: TGTGCCAGCAGCTTACGAGTTGAAGCTTTCTTT.

The V call is TRBV5-1, the J call TRBJ2-7, with a possible D match to TRBD2 (6 bases). Trimming took off 4 bases at V and 5 bases at J, with 19 bases between the two ends. Germline V gene data show CDR1 as SGHRS and CDR2 as YFSETQ. The CDR3 is made up of 15 amino acids. This CDR3 reads CASSPLRREEDEQYF. Here the CDR3 DNA reads TGCGCCAGCAGCCCCCTCCGAAGGGAGGAGGACGAGCAGTACTTC.

The J gene is TRBJ2-7, the V gene TRBV14, with a possible D match to TRBD2 (6 bases). CDR1 and CDR2 (germline): SGHDN, FVKESK. The ends were cut back, 1 base at V and 2 bases at J, with 9 bases in the middle. This CDR3 spans 14 amino acids. In DNA form, the CDR3 reads TGTGCCAGCAGCCAAGGGACTAACGCCTACGAGCAGTACTTC. Translating gives CASSQGTNAYEQYF.

V usage is TRBV6-6 and J usage is TRBJ2-3; 7 positions agree with TRBD1. CDR3 length: 13 amino acids. Trimming cost V 5 bases and J 5 bases; bases outside gene matches: 4. CDR1 is MNHNY and CDR2 is SVGAGI in the germline V gene (reference sequence). CDR3 nucleotide sequence: TGTGCCAGCAGTGCACCAGGGGGAGATACGCAGTATTTT. It codes for CASSAPGGDTQYF.

The J gene is TRBJ2-7, the V gene TRBV18, with a tentative D call TRBD2 (6 bases). Looked up from germline, CDR1 is KGHSH and CDR2 is LQKENI. Trimming cost V 3 bases and J 2 bases, with 20 bases left between them. This CDR3 has 17 residues. The CDR3 sequence is CASSPARSGGSAYEQYF. The CDR3 region has the DNA TGTGCCAGCTCACCTGCCCGATCTGGAGGGAGCGCCTACGAGCAGTACTTC.

The rearrangement joins TRBV5-6 to TRBJ1-1; D ambiguous. Germline CDR1 SGHDT, CDR2 YYEEEE. The CDR3 has 14 residues. Deletions cut 4 bases from V and 12 bases from J, with 22 bases between. CDR3 in DNA: TGTGCCAGCAGCCTAAAAACCTTAGAGCTTATAACTTTCTTT. Its translation: CASSLKTLELITFF.

The rearrangement links TRBV2 to TRBJ2-7, with 9 bases fitting TRBD1. Germline CDR1 reads SNHLY; CDR2 reads FYNNEI. This CDR3 has 15 amino acids. V lost 7 bases, J lost 0 bases, and 7 bases stayed unmatched. CDR3 nucleotide sequence: TGTGCCAGCACCATGGGACAGGGTAGCTCCTACGAGCAGTACTTC. This encodes CASTMGQGSSYEQYF.

V gene TRBV28 combines with J gene TRBJ1-1, with D tentatively TRBD1 (5 bases). Germline values: CDR1 MDHEN, CDR2 SYDVKM. Trimming shortened V by 2 bases and J by 1 base, and 8 bases separated the two germline ends. The CDR3 spans 14 residues. Here the CDR3 reads CASSLTQGNTEAFF. The CDR3 DNA reads as TGTGCCAGCAGTTTAACCCAGGGGAACACTGAAGCTTTCTTT. Supplemented by reference TRBV28 and TRBJ1-1, the full variable domain reads DVKVTQSSRYLVKRTGEKVFLECVQDMDHENMFWYRQDPGLGLRLIYFSYDVKMKEKGDIPEGYSVSREKKERFSLILESASTNQTSMYLCASSLTQGNTEAFFGQGTRLTVV.

A remark on this clone: At the DNA level, this CDR3 is encoded by other sequences in the same sample as well. The chain is built from TRBV11-2 and TRBJ2-2; D uncertain. Germline V gives CDR1 SGHAT, CDR2 FQNNGV. The CDR3 loop spans 12 amino acids. V shed 3 bases and J shed 5 bases, with 4 bases lying between them. CDR3: CASSLGTGELFF. Written as DNA, the CDR3 is TGTGCCAGCAGCTTGGGGACCGGGGAGCTGTTTTTT.

This chain links TRBV14 with TRBJ1-2; 9 bases fit TRBD1. The CDR3 runs to 15 residues. V was pared by 3 bases and J by 4 bases, with 6 bases of the junction left unmatched. Germline values: CDR1 SGHDN, CDR2 FVKESK. The chain's CDR3 is CASSQRQGVGYGYTF. CDR3 nucleotide sequence: TGTGCCAGCAGCCAGAGACAGGGGGTGGGCTATGGCTACACCTTC. The full variable domain, completed using reference TRBV14 and TRBJ1-2, is EAGVTQFPSHSVIEKGQTVTLRCDPISGHDNLYWYRRVMGKEIKFLLHFVKESKQDESGMPNNRFLAERTGGTYSTLKVQPAELEDSGVYFCASSQRQGVGYGYTFGSGTRLTVV.

The chain combines TRBV2 with TRBJ2-7; 7 nucleotides agree with TRBD1. The CDR3 has 12 residues. Germline assignment: CDR1 SNHLY and CDR2 FYNNEI. Trimming cost V 10 bases and J 2 bases; bases outside gene matches: 5. CDR3: CAKGAGPYEQYF. As DNA, the CDR3 is TGTGCCAAGGGGGCAGGACCCTACGAGCAGTACTTC.

The chain carries TRBV30 and TRBJ1-6; 8 bases align to TRBD1. The germline gives CDR1 GTSNPN, CDR2 SVGIG (reference sequence). This CDR3 has 15 residues. V shed 3 bases and J 4 bases; nucleotides not matched to a gene: 5. Written as DNA, the CDR3 is TGTGCCTGGAGCGCCCGGGACAGGTATAATTCACCCCTCCACTTT. Residues: CAWSARDRYNSPLHF.

The chain recombines TRBV7-9 with TRBJ2-7; 9 nucleotides match TRBD2. V shed 5 bases and J 3 bases; nucleotides not matched to a gene: 11. This CDR3 is built from 16 residues. CDR1 and CDR2 (germline): SEHNR, FQNEAQ (reference sequence). The CDR3 region is CASSHLSGGRVYEQYF. CDR3 DNA sequence: TGTGCCAGCAGCCATCTTTCGGGCGGGAGGGTCTACGAGCAGTACTTC.

A few counts support this clone. This chain links TRBV6-1 with TRBJ2-7, with a possible D match to TRBD2 (7 bases). Germline V gene data show CDR1 as MNHNS and CDR2 as SASEGT. V dropped 7 bases and J dropped 0 bases, with 13 bases sitting between them. This CDR3 spans 14 amino acids. This CDR3 reads CASIEGGGSYEQYF. The CDR3 DNA reads TGTGCCAGCATCGAAGGGGGGGGCTCCTACGAGCAGTACTTC.

The chain is built from TRBV28 and TRBJ1-2; 7 bases align to TRBD1. CDR1 is MDHEN and CDR2 is SYDVKM in the germline V gene. CDR3 size: 13 residues. V gave up 7 bases and J gave up 5 bases; unmatched junction bases: 7. The CDR3 sequence is CASILQGGYGYTF. The CDR3 nucleotides read TGTGCCAGCATCCTGCAGGGGGGATATGGCTACACCTTC.

Worth noting for this clone: Other DNA sequences in this specimen translate into the identical CDR3. The chain couples TRBV6-1 to TRBJ2-1, with 14 nucleotides matching TRBD2. Per germline, CDR1 MNHNS and CDR2 SASEGT. The CDR3 runs 16 residues. With 1 base clipped from V and 6 bases from J, the junction kept 2 bases outside the gene matches. The CDR3 region has the DNA TGTGCCAGCAGTGAAGTGACTAGCGGGAGGGGCAATGAGCAGTTCTTC. As protein: CASSEVTSGRGNEQFF.

On this clone: Other DNA sequences in this sample translate to the same CDR3. This chain connects TRBV7-9 to TRBJ2-5, with unresolved D. The J call could be wrong; TRBJ2-7 is a better fit for the DNA end. CDR3 length equals 14 residues. The germline gives CDR1 SEHNR, CDR2 FQNEAQ (reference sequence). This CDR3 is CASSPPGSSYEQYF. Here the CDR3 DNA reads TGTGCCAGCAGCCCCCCAGGTAGCTCCTACGAGCAGTACTTC.